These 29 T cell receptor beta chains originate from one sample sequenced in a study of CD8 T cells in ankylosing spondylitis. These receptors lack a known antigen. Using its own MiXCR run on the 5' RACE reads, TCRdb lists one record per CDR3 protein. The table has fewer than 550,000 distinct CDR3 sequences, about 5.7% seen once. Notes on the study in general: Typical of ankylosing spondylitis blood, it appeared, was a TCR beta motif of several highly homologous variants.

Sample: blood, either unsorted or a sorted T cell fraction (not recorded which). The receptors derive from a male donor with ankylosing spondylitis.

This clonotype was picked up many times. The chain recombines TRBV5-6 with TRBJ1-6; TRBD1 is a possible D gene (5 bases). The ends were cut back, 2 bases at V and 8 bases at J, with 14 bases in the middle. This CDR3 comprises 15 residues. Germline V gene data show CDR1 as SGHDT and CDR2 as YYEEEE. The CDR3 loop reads CASSFQGKEDSPLHF. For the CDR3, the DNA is TGTGCCAGCAGCTTTCAGGGAAAGGAGGATTCACCCCTCCACTTT. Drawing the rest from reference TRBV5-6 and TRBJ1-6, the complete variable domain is DAGVTQSPTHLIKTRGQQVTLRCSPKSGHDTVSWYQQALGQGPQFIFQYYEEEERQRGNFPDRFSGHQFPNYSSELNVNALLLGDSALYLCASSFQGKEDSPLHFGNGTRLTVT.

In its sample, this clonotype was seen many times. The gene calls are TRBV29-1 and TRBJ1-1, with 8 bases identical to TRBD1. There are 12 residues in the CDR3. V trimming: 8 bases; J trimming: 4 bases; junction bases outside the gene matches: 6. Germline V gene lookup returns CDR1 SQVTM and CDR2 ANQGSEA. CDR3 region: CSFAQGGTEAFF. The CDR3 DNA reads TGCAGCTTTGCACAGGGGGGCACTGAAGCTTTCTTT.

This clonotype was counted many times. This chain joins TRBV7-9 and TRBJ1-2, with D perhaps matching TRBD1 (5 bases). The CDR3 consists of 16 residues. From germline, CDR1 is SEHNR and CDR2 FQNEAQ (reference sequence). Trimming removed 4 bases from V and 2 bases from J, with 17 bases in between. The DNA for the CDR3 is TGTGCCAGCAGCTCCCATCAGGGTCCTAAGAACTATGGCTACACCTTC. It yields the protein CASSSHQGPKNYGYTF.

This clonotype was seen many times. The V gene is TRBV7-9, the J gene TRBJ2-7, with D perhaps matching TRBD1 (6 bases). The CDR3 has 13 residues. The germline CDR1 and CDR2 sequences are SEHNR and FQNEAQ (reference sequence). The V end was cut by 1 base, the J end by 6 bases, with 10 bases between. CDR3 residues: CASSLDRVGEQYF. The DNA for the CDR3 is TGTGCCAGCAGCTTAGACAGGGTTGGCGAGCAGTACTTC. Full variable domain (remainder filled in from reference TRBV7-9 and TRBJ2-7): DTGVSQNPRHKITKRGQNVTFRCDPISEHNRLYWYRQTLGQGPEFLTYFQNEAQLEKSRLLSDRFSAERPKGSFSTLEIQRTEQGDSAMYLCASSLDRVGEQYFGPGTRLTVT.

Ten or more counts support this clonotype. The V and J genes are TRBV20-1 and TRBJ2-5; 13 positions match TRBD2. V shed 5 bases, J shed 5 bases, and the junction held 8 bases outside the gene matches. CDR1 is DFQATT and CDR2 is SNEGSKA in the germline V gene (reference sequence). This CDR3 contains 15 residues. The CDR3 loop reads CSAVTTSGRRETQYF. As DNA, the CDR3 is TGCAGTGCTGTCACGACTAGCGGGAGGAGGGAGACCCAGTACTTC.

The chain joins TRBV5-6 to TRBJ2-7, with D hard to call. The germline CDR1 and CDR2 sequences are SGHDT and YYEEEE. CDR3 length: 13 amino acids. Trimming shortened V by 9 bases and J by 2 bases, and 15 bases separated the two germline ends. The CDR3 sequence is CAMGPGLPYEQYF. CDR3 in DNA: TGTGCCATGGGCCCCGGGCTCCCCTACGAGCAGTACTTC.

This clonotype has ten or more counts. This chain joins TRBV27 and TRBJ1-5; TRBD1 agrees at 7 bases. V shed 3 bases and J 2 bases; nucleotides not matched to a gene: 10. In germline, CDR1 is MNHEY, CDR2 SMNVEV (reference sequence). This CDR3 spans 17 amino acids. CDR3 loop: CASSFQGGETGNQPQHF. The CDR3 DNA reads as TGTGCCAGCAGTTTCCAGGGGGGGGAGACTGGCAATCAGCCCCAGCATTTT.

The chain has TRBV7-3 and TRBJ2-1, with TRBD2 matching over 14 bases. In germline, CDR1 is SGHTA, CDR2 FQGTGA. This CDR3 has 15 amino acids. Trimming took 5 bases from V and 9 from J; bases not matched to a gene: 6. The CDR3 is CASSPTSGGVGEQFF. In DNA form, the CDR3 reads TGTGCCAGCAGCCCGACTAGCGGGGGGGTAGGTGAGCAGTTCTTC.

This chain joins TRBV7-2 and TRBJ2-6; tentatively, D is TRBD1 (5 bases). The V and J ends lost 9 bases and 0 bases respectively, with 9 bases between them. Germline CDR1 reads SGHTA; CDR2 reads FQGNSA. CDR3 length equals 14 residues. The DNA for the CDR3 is TGTGCCAGAAGTCAGGGCTCTGGGGCCAACGTCCTGACTTTC. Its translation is CARSQGSGANVLTF.

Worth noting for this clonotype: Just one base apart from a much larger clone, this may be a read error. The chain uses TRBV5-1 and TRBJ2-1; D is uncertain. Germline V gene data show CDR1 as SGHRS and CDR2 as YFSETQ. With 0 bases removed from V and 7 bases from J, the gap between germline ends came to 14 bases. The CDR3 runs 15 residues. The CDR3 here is CASSLEIALANEQFF. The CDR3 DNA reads TGCGCCAGCAGCTTGGAAATAGCTTTGGCTAATGAGCAGTTCTTC.

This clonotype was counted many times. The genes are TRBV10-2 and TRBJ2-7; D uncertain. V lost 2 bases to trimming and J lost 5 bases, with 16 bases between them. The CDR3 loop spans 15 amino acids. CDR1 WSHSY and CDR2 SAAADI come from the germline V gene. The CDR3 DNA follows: TGCGCCAGCAGTGAGAGTTGGGTCGCGAGACACGAGCAGTACTTC. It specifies CASSESWVARHEQYF.

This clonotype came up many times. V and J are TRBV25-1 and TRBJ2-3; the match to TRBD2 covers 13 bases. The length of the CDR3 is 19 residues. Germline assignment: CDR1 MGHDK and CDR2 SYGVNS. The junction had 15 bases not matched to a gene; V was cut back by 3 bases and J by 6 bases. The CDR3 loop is CASSDSPSWTSGGPDTQYF. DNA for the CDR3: TGTGCCAGCAGTGATTCCCCCTCATGGACTAGCGGGGGCCCGGATACGCAGTATTTT.

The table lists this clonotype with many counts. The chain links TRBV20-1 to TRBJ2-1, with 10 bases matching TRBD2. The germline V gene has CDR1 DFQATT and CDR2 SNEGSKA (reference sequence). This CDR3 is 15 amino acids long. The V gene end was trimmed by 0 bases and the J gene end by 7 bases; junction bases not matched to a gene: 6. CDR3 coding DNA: TGCAGTGCTAGAGATCGAACTAGCGGGAAGAATGAGCAGTTCTTC. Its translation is CSARDRTSGKNEQFF.

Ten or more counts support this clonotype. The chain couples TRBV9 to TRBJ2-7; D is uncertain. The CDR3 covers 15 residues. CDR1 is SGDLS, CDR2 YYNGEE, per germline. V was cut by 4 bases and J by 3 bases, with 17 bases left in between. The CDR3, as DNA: TGTGCCAGCAGCCTGGGTATGGGTAGCTTCTACGAGCAGTACTTC. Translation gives CASSLGMGSFYEQYF.

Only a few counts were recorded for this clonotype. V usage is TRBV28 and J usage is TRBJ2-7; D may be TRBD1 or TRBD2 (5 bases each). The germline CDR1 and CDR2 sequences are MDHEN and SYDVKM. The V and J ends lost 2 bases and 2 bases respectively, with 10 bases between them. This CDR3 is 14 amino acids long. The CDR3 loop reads CASSLEGRTYEQYF. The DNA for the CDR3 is TGTGCCAGCAGTTTAGAGGGACGAACCTACGAGCAGTACTTC.

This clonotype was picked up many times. The CDR3 loop is CAISDPRSRSDTQYF. The DNA of the CDR3 is TGTGCCATCAGTGACCCCCGGTCCCGCTCAGATACGCAGTATTTT. The V call is TRBV10-3, the J call TRBJ2-3; no clear D gene. Between the trimmed V and J ends, which lost 3 bases and 4 bases, there was a span of 14 bases. Germline loops: CDR1 ENHRY, CDR2 SYGVKD. The CDR3 loop spans 15 amino acids.

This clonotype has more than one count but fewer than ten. CDR3 loop: CASSENFNEQFF. CDR3 bases: TGCGCCAGCAGTGAGAACTTTAATGAGCAGTTCTTC. The chain is built from TRBV10-1 and TRBJ2-1, with D hard to call. V was cut by 2 bases and J by 7 bases, with 6 bases left in between. The CDR3 loop spans 12 amino acids. Per germline, CDR1 WNHNN and CDR2 SYGVQD (reference sequence).

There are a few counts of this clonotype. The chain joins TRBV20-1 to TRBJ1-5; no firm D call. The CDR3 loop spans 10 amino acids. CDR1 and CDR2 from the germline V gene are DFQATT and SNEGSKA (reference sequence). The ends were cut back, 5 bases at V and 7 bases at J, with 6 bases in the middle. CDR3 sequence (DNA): TGCAGTGCTGGCCCCCAGCCCCAGCATTTT. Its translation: CSAGPQPQHF.

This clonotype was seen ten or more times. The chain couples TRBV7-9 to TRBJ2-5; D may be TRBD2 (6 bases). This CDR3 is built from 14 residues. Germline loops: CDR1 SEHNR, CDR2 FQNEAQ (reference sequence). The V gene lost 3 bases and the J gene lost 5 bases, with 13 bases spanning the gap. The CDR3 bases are TGTGCCAGCAGCTTTTCCGGGGGAAGGGAGACCCAGTACTTC. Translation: CASSFSGGRETQYF.

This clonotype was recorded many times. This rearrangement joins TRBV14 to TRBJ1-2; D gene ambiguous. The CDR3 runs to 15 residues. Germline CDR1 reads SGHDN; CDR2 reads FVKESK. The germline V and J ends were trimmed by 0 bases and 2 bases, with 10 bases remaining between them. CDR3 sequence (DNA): TGTGCCAGCAGCCAAGAAACAGTCCTAAACTATGGCTACACCTTC. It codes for CASSQETVLNYGYTF.

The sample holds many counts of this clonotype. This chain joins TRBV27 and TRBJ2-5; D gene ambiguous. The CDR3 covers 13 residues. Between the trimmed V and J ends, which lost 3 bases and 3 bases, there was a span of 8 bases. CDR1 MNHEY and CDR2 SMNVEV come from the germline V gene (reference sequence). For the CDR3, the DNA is TGTGCCAGCAGTTTCCGACATGAAGAGACCCAGTACTTC. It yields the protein CASSFRHEETQYF.

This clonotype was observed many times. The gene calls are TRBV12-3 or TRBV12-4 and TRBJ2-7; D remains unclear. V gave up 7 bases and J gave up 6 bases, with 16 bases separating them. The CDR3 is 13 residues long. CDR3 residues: CASTYELLGEQYF. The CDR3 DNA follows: TGTGCCAGCACCTATGAATTATTAGGCGAGCAGTACTTC.

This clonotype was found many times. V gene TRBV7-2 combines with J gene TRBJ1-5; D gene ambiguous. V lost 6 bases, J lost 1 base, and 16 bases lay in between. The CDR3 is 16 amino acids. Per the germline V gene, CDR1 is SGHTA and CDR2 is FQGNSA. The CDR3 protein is CASSRGVGGSNQPQHF. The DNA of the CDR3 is TGTGCCAGCAGTCGTGGGGTCGGAGGGAGCAATCAGCCCCAGCATTTT.

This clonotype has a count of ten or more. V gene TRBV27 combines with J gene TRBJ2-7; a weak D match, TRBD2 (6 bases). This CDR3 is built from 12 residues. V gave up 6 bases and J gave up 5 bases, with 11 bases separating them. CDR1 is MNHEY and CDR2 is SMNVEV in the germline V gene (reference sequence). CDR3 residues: CASRTGLDEQYF. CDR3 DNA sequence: TGTGCCAGCAGAACGGGACTCGACGAGCAGTACTTC.

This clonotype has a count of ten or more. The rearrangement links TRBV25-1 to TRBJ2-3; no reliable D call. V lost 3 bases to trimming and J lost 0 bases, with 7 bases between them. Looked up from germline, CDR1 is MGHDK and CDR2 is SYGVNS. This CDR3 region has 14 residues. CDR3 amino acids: CASSEDTSTDTQYF. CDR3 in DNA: TGTGCCAGCAGTGAGGATACTAGCACAGATACGCAGTATTTT.

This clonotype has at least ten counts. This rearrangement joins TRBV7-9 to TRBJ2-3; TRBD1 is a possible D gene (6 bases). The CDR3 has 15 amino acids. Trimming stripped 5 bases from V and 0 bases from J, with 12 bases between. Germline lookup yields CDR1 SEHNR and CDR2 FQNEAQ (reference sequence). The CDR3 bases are TGTGCCAGCAGCCACAAGGGGGTGAGCACAGATACGCAGTATTTT. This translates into CASSHKGVSTDTQYF. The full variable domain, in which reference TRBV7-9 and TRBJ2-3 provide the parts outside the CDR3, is DTGVSQNPRHKITKRGQNVTFRCDPISEHNRLYWYRQTLGQGPEFLTYFQNEAQLEKSRLLSDRFSAERPKGSFSTLEIQRTEQGDSAMYLCASSHKGVSTDTQYFGPGTRLTVL.

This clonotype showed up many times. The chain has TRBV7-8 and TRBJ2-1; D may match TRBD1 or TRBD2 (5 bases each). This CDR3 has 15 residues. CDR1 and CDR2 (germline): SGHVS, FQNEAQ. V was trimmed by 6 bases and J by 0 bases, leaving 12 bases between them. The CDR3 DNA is TGTGCCAGCAGGAGGGGAGAGAGCTCCTACAATGAGCAGTTCTTC. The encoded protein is CASRRGESSYNEQFF.

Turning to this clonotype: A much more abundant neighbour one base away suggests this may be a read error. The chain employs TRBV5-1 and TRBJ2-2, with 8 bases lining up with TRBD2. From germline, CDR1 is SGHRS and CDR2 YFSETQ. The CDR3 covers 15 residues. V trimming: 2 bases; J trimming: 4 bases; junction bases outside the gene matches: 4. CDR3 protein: CASSFSGGSTGELFF. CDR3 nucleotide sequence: TGCGCCAGCAGCTTTTCGGGAGGGAGCACCGGGGAGCTGTTTTTT.

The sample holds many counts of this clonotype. CDR3 coding DNA: TGTGCCATCAGTGAGATGACGGAAACCTACGAGCAGTACTTC. It yields the protein CAISEMTETYEQYF. The chain couples TRBV10-3 to TRBJ2-7; D is ambiguous. V was clipped by 2 bases and J by 2 bases, with 10 bases between them. The CDR3 has 14 amino acids. Germline V lookup: CDR1 ENHRY, CDR2 SYGVKD.